This T cell receptor beta chain comes out of a study of cytomegalovirus exposure and HLA in healthy donors. On the study more broadly: In a previous analysis, 110 million or so unique TCR beta sequences were found from 150 million to 200 million T cells. Overall study results and limits: Among TCR sequences, most were rare, though some public TCRs appeared in many donors. Because they were indistinguishable, some V segments, including TRBV6-2 and TRBV6-3, were excluded.

This clone was seen a few times. Its antigen is still unknown. With 6 bases clipped from V and 7 bases from J, the junction kept 2 bases outside the gene matches. This CDR3 has 13 residues. The germline gives CDR1 MNHEY, CDR2 SVGAGI. 13 Jbeta primers and 60 Vbeta primers were used for the PCR. Profiling relied on immunoSEQ multiplex PCR, and the TCRdb table lists in-frame clones only, not all of them. The profile covers 100,000 to 150,000 clones, with 80% appearing a single time and approximately 0.22% taken by the ten largest. Sequenced sample: PBMCs. The TCR comes from a middle-aged man in good health and CMV-seronegative. The gene calls are TRBV6-5 and TRBJ1-6, with TRBD1 identical over 8 bases. CDR3 region: CASRGTGNSPLHF. For the CDR3, the DNA is TGTGCCAGCAGGGGGACAGGCAATTCACCCCTCCACTTT.